This T cell receptor beta chain was recorded in a study of blood T cell repertoires in COVID-19 (dated by TCRdb to the early 2020s). Study-level background: Samples from collaborators originated in the United States, Italy and Spain and spanned both the acute and convalescent phases of COVID-19. The prospective study material was composed of cDNA or gDNA derived from T cells, B-cell-depleted T cells, or PBMCs. Deeply sampled blood TCRbeta repertoires from subjects exposed to, actively infected with, or recovered from COVID-19 were included in the dataset. The repertoires were made available in a free public database intended to serve as a resource for research on the immune response to SARS-CoV-2. Samples came from the ongoing ImmuneRACE study (first 160 participants) plus 1,254 subjects from 6 global collaborators. Nearly every sample came with metadata listing a de-identified subject ID, COVID-19 status, age in years and sex. Where available, HLA class I and class II types were taken from metadata supplied by the sample provider and were not determined by assay-based typing.

TCRbeta CDR3 regions were amplified from genomic DNA by means of the immunoSEQ Assay, a bias-controlled multiplex PCR. The paper's processing steps were these. Within the assay, amplification of reference gene primers was used to estimate how many nucleated cells each sample contained. To quantify the absolute abundance of each unique TCRbeta CDR3 rearrangement, sequence reads were collapsed and filtered. For each sample, productive Simpson clonality was calculated by taking the square root of Simpson's diversity index across productive rearrangements. The table was pulled from immuneACCESS by TCRdb, which kept in-frame rearrangements only. Such tables lose some clones; where checked, under half of the loss comes from unresolved V genes, and the rest has no known cause. The V and J calls and the clone size are those of that table, but D and trimming were determined from the DNA. Here the sample has 140,000 to 150,000 clones; roughly 87% occur a single time. 1.5% to 2% of the sample comes from the top ten.

The investigation overall reported the following: Clinical and demographic metadata were provided uncurated, with the amount varying by source and participant.

CDR1 and CDR2, looked up from the germline V gene, are SGHRS and YFSETQ. Trimming takes 3 bases off V and 6 bases off J; junction bases not matched to a gene: 5. The CDR3 covers 16 residues, taking in both the cysteine and the phenylalanine. The retained sequence is limited to the CDR3, 48 bases, with the frame set at the first base. Whole blood was collected in K2EDTA tubes by collaborating institutions according to the institutions' own protocols. Collaborator samples were shipped for TCRbeta analysis as frozen whole blood, isolated PBMCs, or DNA extracted from either sample type. As for this clone: There is no known antigen for this receptor. The record has no base qualities; no much larger clone is one base away.

This TCR was sampled from a human donor in a cohort sampled during active COVID-19. Sequenced input: peripheral blood. The sequence joins TRBV5-1 to TRBJ2-2, and 13 junction bases match TRBD2. CDR3 region: CASSSRTSGGAGELFF. The bases are TGCGCCAGCAGCTCCCGGACTAGCGGGGGCGCCGGGGAGCTGTTTTTT.